The present entry profiles one T cell receptor beta chain with its context. This entry comes from a study of blood T cell repertoires in COVID-19. Produced via immunoSEQ multiplex PCR; TCRdb's table is partial and in-frame only. The repertoire consists of some 110,000 clones, with around 78% occurring once and the leading ten covering 2% to 2.5%. Losses at the gene ends were 1 base for V and 6 bases for J; bases not matched to a gene: 7. CDR1 is LNHDA, CDR2 SQIVND, per germline (reference sequence). This CDR3 is 17 amino acids long. This clonotype originated in a man younger than 40 with acute or convalescent COVID-19. This sequence joins TRBV19 and TRBJ1-5, with TRBD1 matching over 12 bases. The source material was peripheral blood. CDR3 residues: CASSIASRDRGPQPQHF. CDR3 nucleotides: TGTGCCAGTAGTATAGCTTCGAGGGACAGGGGGCCTCAGCCCCAGCATTTT.